This record concerns one T cell receptor beta chain sequence. This clone was observed a few times. What antigen it recognizes has not been identified. This sequence may be a read error, since a much larger clone differs from it by one base. No treatment had been received by any patient before thyroid surgery. The study retrospectively analysed patient clinical samples collected from the early 2010s to the late 2010s using T-cell receptor beta sequencing. The sample is drawn from a study of metastatic and nonmetastatic thyroid tumors (dated by TCRdb to 2018 to 2020). Background on the whole study: The researchers compared repertoires between peripheral blood samples and tumor or nodule tissue samples from patients with malignant or benign thyroid disease. What the research found in general, with its limitations: In both blood and tumor samples, TCR beta diversity was reported to be significantly higher in malignant tumors than in benign nodules.

Libraries were built with PCR. The listed sequencing device is Illumina HiSeq 4000. High-throughput sequencing was used to profile the TCR beta-chain CDR3 region of every patient. In the paper's pipeline: The researchers built a classifier to tell apart papillary thyroid cancer patients with distant metastasis, based on CDR3 differences among clinicopathological groups. Repertoire diversity was assessed with the Shannon index, and tumor-blood repertoire similarity with the Morisita-Horn index. TCRdb trimmed the raw reads at Q25, called clones with MiXCR and kept productive beta chains. What appears here as the V and J calls and clone size reflects TCRdb's work, not the paper's. This sample is represented by more than 10,000 clones; around an eighth of them were singletons. Approximately 32% of the sample lies in the top ten. The CDR1 and CDR2 encoded by the germline V gene are SGHRS and YFSETQ. Spanning cysteine to phenylalanine, the CDR3 consists of 14 amino acids. Of the read, only the CDR3 DNA is kept; its 42 bases are in frame from base 1.

Material: blood. This chain is built from TRBV5-1 and TRBJ2-1; TRBD1 could be the D gene, as 6 bases match. The end of the DNA fits TRBJ2-5 better, so the J call may be wrong. The origin of this receptor is a female donor with papillary thyroid cancer or a benign thyroid nodule (not recorded which). Some clones in this sample may be carry-over from other donors' samples. The CDR3 here reads CASSKDRWVEAQYF. At the DNA level, the sequence is TGCGCCAGCAGCAAGGACAGATGGGTAGAGGCCCAGTACTTC.